This TCR beta chain was captured by sequencing in a study of T cells in Graves' hyperthyroidism and ophthalmopathy. Study summary: Blood from the periphery was taken at initial diagnosis, before any treatment.

Diagnosis relied on clinical symptoms, serum thyroxine and TRAb, thyroid ultrasound and orbital computed tomography. Points from the study as a whole: Before onset, by a median of approximately 6.8 months, the model predicted ophthalmopathy. Blood samples included most of the expanded thyroid clonotypes exceeding 0.001.

This clonotype was detected many times. Antigen unknown. Amplification of TCR beta CDR3 regions was performed using RNA transcripts as template. Primed by the HTBI set, a first-round RT-PCR was run on the TCR CDR3. Each CDR3 protein gets one entry after TCRdb re-called the multiplex PCR reads with MiXCR. The sample comprises around 520,000 distinct CDR3 sequences, around 24% of which are singletons, and 10% to 12% rests with the top ten. CDR3 size: 15 residues. Unmatched junction bases numbered 7, after V lost 8 bases and J lost 0 bases. V gene TRBV12-3 or TRBV12-4 combines with J gene TRBJ1-5; 7 bases are a match to TRBD1. The sequence came from a woman between 25 and 40 years old with Graves' ophthalmopathy. The sequencing sample was made of blood. CDR3 residues: CASSDRSYSNQPQHF. CDR3 coding DNA: TGTGCCAGCTCGGACAGGAGCTATAGCAATCAGCCCCAGCATTTT.